The source of this TCR beta chain is a study of brain metastases from non-small cell lung cancer. The ends lost 5 bases at V and 3 bases at J; junction bases unmatched: 9. The CDR3 sequence is 16 residues long. Looked up from germline, CDR1 is SGHVS and CDR2 is FNYEAQ. The data were produced by immunoSEQ multiplex PCR, yet TCRdb's version contains in-frame clones alone and is incomplete. The sample has more than 700 clones; around 85% are singletons. Sequenced material: tumor-adjacent normal tissue. The TCR sequence derives from a donor older than 35 with non-small cell lung cancer. This chain connects TRBV7-6 to TRBJ2-1, with TRBD1 identical over 8 bases. CDR3 nucleotide sequence: TGTGCCAGCAGCGTAGGAGGGGACAGGCGCTACAATGAGCAGTTCTTC. Translated: CASSVGGDRRYNEQFF.